What follows is one T cell receptor beta chain and its context. Random hexamers were used to reverse transcribe an amount of about 0.45 to 1 ug RNA. By means of immunoSEQ multiplex PCR, TCR beta CDR3 spanning 54 Vbeta and 13 Jbeta underwent amplification. TCRdb re-derived calls from the immunoSEQ multiplex PCR reads in MiXCR, one entry per CDR3 protein. The sample carries just over 80,000 distinct CDR3 sequences, roughly 94% recorded once. The source of the sample is a study of CD8 T cells in Susac syndrome. V was shortened by 0 bases and J by 4 bases, with 12 bases between the two germline ends. CDR3 size: 15 residues. The germline CDR1 and CDR2 sequences are LNHNV and YYDKDF (reference sequence). The study sequenced TCR beta in blood CD8+ and CD4+ T cells. Healthy donors constituted the control group, matched for age and sex. Negative isolation was used for CD8+ and CD4+ T cells and FACS enrichment for TEMRA cells.

Sequencing was carried out using CD8+ T cells from PBMCs. The J gene is TRBJ1-2, the V gene TRBV15; D possibly corresponds to TRBD1 (6 bases). The TCR was taken from a human donor in good health. The CDR3: CATSRDLGGGYGYTF. The CDR3 bases are TGTGCCACCAGCAGAGATCTTGGGGGCGGCTATGGCTACACCTTC.